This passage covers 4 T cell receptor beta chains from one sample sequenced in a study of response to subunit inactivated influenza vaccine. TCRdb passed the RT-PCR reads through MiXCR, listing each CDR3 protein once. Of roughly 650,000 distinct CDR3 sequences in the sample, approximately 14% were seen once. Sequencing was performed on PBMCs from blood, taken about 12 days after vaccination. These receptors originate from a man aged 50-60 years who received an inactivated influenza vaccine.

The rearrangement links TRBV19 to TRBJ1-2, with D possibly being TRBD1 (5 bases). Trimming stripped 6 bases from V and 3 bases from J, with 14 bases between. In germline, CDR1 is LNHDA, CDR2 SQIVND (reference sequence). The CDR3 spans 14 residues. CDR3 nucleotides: TGTGCCAGTAGCGCCGGACAACTAGACTATGGCTACACCTTC. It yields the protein CASSAGQLDYGYTF.

The CDR3 coding sequence is TGTGCCAGCAGCTTAGGAAGACAGGGACTTATCACAGATACGCAGTATTTT. Amino acids: CASSLGRQGLITDTQYF. V gene TRBV11-3 combines with J gene TRBJ2-3; maybe TRBD1 (7 bases). The V and J ends lost 1 base and 2 bases respectively, with 16 bases between them. Germline CDR1 SGHNT, CDR2 YENEEA. This CDR3 is built from 17 residues. Complete variable domain (other parts from reference TRBV11-3 and TRBJ2-3): EAGVVQSPRYKIIEKKQPVAFWCNPISGHNTLYWYLQNLGQGPELLIRYENEEAVDDSQLPKDRFSAERLKGVDSTLKIQPAELGDSAVYLCASSLGRQGLITDTQYFGPGTRLTVL.

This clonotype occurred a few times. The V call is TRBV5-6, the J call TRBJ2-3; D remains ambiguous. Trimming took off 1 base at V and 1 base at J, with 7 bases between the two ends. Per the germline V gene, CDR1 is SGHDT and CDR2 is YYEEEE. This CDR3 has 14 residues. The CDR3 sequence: CASSLFSRTDTQYF. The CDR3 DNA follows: TGTGCCAGCAGCTTGTTCTCCCGCACAGATACGCAGTATTTT.

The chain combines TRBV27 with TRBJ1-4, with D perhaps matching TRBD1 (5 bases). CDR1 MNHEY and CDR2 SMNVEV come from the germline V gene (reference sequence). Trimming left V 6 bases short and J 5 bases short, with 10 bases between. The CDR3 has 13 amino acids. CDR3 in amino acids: CASSQRQNEKLFF. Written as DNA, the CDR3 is TGTGCCAGCAGCCAAAGACAGAATGAAAAACTGTTTTTT. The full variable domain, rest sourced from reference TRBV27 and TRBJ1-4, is EAQVTQNPRYLITVTGKKLTVTCSQNMNHEYMSWYRQDPGLGLRQIYYSMNVEVTDKGDVPEGYKVSRKEKRNFPLILESPSPNQTSLYFCASSQRQNEKLFFGSGTQLSVL.